This section outlines one T cell receptor (beta chain) sequence together with its context. Its antigen is undetermined. The sample comes from a study of T cell responses to AZD1222 COVID-19 vaccine. The method was immunoSEQ multiplex PCR; TCRdb's version includes in-frame clones alone and lacks a portion of them. This table holds under 150,000 clones, 92% found once. This CDR3 has 14 residues. The germline gives CDR1 KGHSH, CDR2 LQKENI. V was clipped by 3 bases and J by 4 bases, with 12 bases between them. Findings and limits, study-wide: Donors were mostly white British, more females; clonal diversity possibly underestimated. Sampling captured repertoires only after the peak T cell response.

This TCR was recovered from an adult who received the AZD1222 COVID-19 vaccine. Sequenced here: peripheral blood, sampled 28 days after the second AZD1222 dose. The J gene is TRBJ1-2, the V gene TRBV18; no definite D call. In nucleotides, the CDR3 is TGTGCCAGCTCACCGGCGTCAGATCTCTATGGCTACACCTTC. Protein sequence: CASSPASDLYGYTF.